This T cell receptor (beta chain) was retrieved from a study of shared clonotypes between healthy human individuals. Germline V gene lookup returns CDR1 LGHNA and CDR2 YSLEER. V lost 1 base and J lost 0, with 9 bases in between. There are 15 residues in the CDR3. Libraries were prepared by immunoSEQ multiplex PCR; TCRdb keeps only in-frame clonotypes and omits some of them. This table holds 2 million to 2.5 million clones, under 95% found once. This clonotype was obtained from a man younger than 35 in good health. Some clones in this sample may be carry-over from other donors' samples. V gene TRBV4-3 combines with J gene TRBJ1-2; D ambiguous. Sample: naive CD4+ T cells from PBMCs. Specified subset: CD45RA+ positively selected. DNA for the CDR3: TGCGCCAGCAGCCAAGGAGTACGTTCTAACTATGGCTACACCTTC. Its protein is CASSQGVRSNYGYTF.